This T cell receptor beta chain was profiled in a study of beta chain features in type 1 diabetes. Study-level findings and limits: Patients with Type 1 diabetes showed moderately but significantly shorter TCRB CDR3s in all four CD4+ subsets. Over-representation of high TCR-expressing cells was a possible consequence of cDNA sequencing.

The whole isolated RNA underwent reverse transcription, so sequencing captured expressed TCRB transcripts. Method: immunoSEQ multiplex PCR; TCRdb's copy keeps in-frame clones and lacks some. The table shows about 150,000 clones, with roughly 8% occurring only once. This clone was recorded a few times. Its cognate antigen is unknown. Distinct nucleotide sequences in the sample also encode this CDR3. This CDR3 has 14 residues. CDR1 is SGHNT, CDR2 YYREEE, per germline (reference sequence). Deletions cut 1 base from V and 0 bases from J, with 7 bases between. Post-sort purity exceeded 95% for all sorted populations.

This TCR was sampled from a man between 18 and 29 years old with type 1 diabetes. Material for sequencing was central memory CD4+ T cells from blood. V gene TRBV5-4 combines with J gene TRBJ1-1; D gene uncertain. CDR3 amino acids: CASSLRQMNTEAFF. Written as DNA, the CDR3 is TGTGCCAGCAGCTTGCGTCAGATGAACACTGAAGCTTTCTTT.